These 2 T cell receptor beta chains were sequenced from one sample in a study of a mutant IDH1 vaccine in newly diagnosed glioma. These receptors' antigens are unknown. Only in-frame clones appear in the TCRdb table, and some are missing; sequencing was by immunoSEQ multiplex PCR. In the table there are around 40,000 clones, about 81% of which are singletons. Documented time point: week 23, last vaccination. Vaccination used 300 ug of mutant IDH1 20-mer peptide per dose, with topical imiquimod. The sample in question was PBMCs, obtained from a glioma patient whose treatment included an IDH1 peptide vaccine. The source of these receptors is a woman aged 18-30 years with glioma. Some clones in this sample may be carry-over from other donors' samples.

The chain couples TRBV6-1 to TRBJ1-2; D is ambiguous. In germline, CDR1 is MNHNS, CDR2 SASEGT. The CDR3 totals 14 residues. V was clipped by 6 bases and J by 0 bases, with 11 bases between them. CDR3 DNA: TGTGCCAGCAGCGCCCTATGGACTAACTATGGCTACACCTTC. This codes for CASSALWTNYGYTF.

V and J are TRBV7-2 and TRBJ2-3; D uncertain. The CDR3 consists of 16 residues. CDR1 is SGHTA and CDR2 is FQGNSA in the germline V gene. V was cut by 5 bases and J by 0 bases, with 15 bases left in between. The CDR3 nucleotides read TGTGCCAGCAGCCTCCAACTTAGATATAGCACAGATACGCAGTATTTT. Encoded protein: CASSLQLRYSTDTQYF.